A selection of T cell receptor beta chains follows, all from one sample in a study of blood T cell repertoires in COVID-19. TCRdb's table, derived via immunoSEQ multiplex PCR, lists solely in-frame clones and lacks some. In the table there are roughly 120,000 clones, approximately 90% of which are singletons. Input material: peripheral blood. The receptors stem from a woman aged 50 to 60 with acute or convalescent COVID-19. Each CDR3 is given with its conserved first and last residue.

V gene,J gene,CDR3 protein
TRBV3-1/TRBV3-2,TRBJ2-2,CASSHLGELFF
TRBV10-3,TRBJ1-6,CAITQDRENSPLHF
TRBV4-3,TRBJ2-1,CASSQAGPSVAGNNEQFF
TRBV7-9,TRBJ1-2,CASTRTGPSYGYTF
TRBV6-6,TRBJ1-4,CASSAAGTGTEKLFF
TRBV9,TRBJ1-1,CASSVAGRNTEAFF
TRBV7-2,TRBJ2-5,CASSSERSGPNGKTQYF
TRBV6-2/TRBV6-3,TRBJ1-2,CASSSSGRGYGYTF
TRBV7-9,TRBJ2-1,CASSLAWGLAGGSYNEQFF
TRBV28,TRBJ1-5,CASSRTLTSNQPQHF
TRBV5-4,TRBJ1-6,CASSSAGVNSPLHF
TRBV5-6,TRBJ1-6,CASSSSRQGMDSPLHF
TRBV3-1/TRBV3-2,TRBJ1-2,CASSPQLGRGDYGYTF
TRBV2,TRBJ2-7,CARTSTDTYEQYF
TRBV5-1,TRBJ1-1,CASSIQGGLGTEAFF
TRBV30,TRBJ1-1,CALRTGGVNTEAFF
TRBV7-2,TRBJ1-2,CASSFRGLGGVANYGYTF
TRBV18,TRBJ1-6,CASSPSISGAVHSPLHF
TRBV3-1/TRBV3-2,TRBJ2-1,CASSRTYRDRVYNEQFF
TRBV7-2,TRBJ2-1,CASSLHRDVKGNEQFF
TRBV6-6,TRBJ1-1,CASSDRANTEAFF
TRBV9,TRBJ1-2,CASSVGTGNYGYTF
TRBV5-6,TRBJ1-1,CASSPGNTEAFF
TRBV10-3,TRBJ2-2,CAISERSAGANTGELFF
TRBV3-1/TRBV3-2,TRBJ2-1,CASSHLAGGPREQFF
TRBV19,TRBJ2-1,CASSIPQGYNEQFF
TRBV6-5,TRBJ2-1,CASTQTGVASHEQFF
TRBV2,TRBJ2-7,CASSPVPAYEQYF
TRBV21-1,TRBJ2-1,CASSKRGLAGGTTYNEQFF
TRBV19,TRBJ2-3,CASSLQAGGGTQYF
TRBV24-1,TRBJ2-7,CATSDSSSYEQYF
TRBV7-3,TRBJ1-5,CASSLQGGSNQPQHF